The source of this TCR beta chain is a study of blood T cell repertoires in COVID-19. Study details: From the United States, Italy and Spain came samples of acute and convalescent COVID-19. From T cells, B-cell-depleted T cells, or PBMCs came the material, which was cDNA or gDNA.

This clone has just a few counts. CDR3 length: 14 residues. V gave up 4 bases and J gave up 7 bases; unmatched junction bases: 9. Germline V CDR1 and CDR2: SGHRS, YFSETQ. Sequencing used immunoSEQ multiplex PCR; TCRdb keeps in-frame clones, though not all of them. The data show fewer than 25,000 clones, around 87% seen once. Material: peripheral blood. The sequence was collected from a human donor with active COVID-19. The donor label of this sample is uncertain. The chain couples TRBV5-1 to TRBJ1-1; 8 bases match TRBD1. This CDR3 is CASSTDRGDNEAFF. CDR3 bases: TGCGCCAGCAGCACCGACAGGGGAGACAATGAAGCTTTCTTT.